The 29 T cell receptor beta chains below come from one sample, sequenced in a study of shared clonotypes between healthy human individuals. Generated by immunoSEQ multiplex PCR, the TCRdb table keeps only in-frame clones and is missing some. The table shows some 490,000 clones, with about 84% occurring only once. The sample was PBMCs. Receptors originate from a woman in her forties in good health. Some clones in this sample may be carry-over from other donors' samples.

This clone came up a few times. This rearrangement joins TRBV27 to TRBJ2-5; D is unresolved. V was shortened by 0 bases and J by 4 bases, with 12 bases between the two germline ends. Germline V gene data show CDR1 as MNHEY and CDR2 as SMNVEV (reference sequence). The CDR3 runs 15 residues. CDR3 nucleotide sequence: TGTGCCAGCAGTTTATCGGCAGGTCCTCTAGAGACCCAGTACTTC. Amino acid sequence: CASSLSAGPLETQYF.

CDR3 residues: CASSLGGAVNEQFF. CDR3 nucleotides: TGTGCCAGCAGCCTAGGGGGGGCCGTCAATGAGCAGTTCTTC. V usage is TRBV7-9 and J usage is TRBJ2-1; weak D call: TRBD2 (7 bases). V was cut by 5 bases and J by 6 bases, with 14 bases left in between. The germline gives CDR1 SEHNR, CDR2 FQNEAQ (reference sequence). This CDR3 spans 14 amino acids. Full variable domain (remainder filled in from reference TRBV7-9 and TRBJ2-1): DTGVSQNPRHKITKRGQNVTFRCDPISEHNRLYWYRQTLGQGPEFLTYFQNEAQLEKSRLLSDRFSAERPKGSFSTLEIQRTEQGDSAMYLCASSLGGAVNEQFFGPGTRLTVL.

The chain carries TRBV5-1 and TRBJ2-3, with D maybe TRBD1 (6 bases). Looked up from germline, CDR1 is SGHRS and CDR2 is YFSETQ. The CDR3 extends over 16 amino acids. V gave up 4 bases and J gave up 0 bases, with 15 bases separating them. CDR3 sequence (DNA): TGCGCCAGCAGCATCCAGGGGACGTCGAGCACAGATACGCAGTATTTT. It translates to CASSIQGTSSTDTQYF.

The chain employs TRBV28 and TRBJ1-5; D is uncertain. Germline V gives CDR1 MDHEN, CDR2 SYDVKM. The CDR3 sequence is 15 residues long. The germline V and J ends were trimmed by 0 bases and 2 bases, with 8 bases remaining between them. CDR3 residues: CASSLWGSGNQPQHF. The CDR3 DNA sequence: TGTGCCAGCAGTTTATGGGGATCGGGCAATCAGCCCCAGCATTTT.

This rearrangement joins TRBV7-2 to TRBJ2-5; weak D call: TRBD1 (5 bases). CDR1 SGHTA and CDR2 FQGNSA come from the germline V gene. The V end was cut by 1 base, the J end by 4 bases, with 10 bases between. The CDR3 is 14 residues long. As DNA, the CDR3 is TGTGCCAGCAGCTTAGTAACAGGCGGAGAGACCCAGTACTTC. This translates into CASSLVTGGETQYF.

V is TRBV10-2 and J is TRBJ2-3, with D possibly TRBD2 on 6 matching bases. Germline V gene data show CDR1 as WSHSY and CDR2 as SAAADI. This CDR3 has 14 amino acids. The V and J ends lost 5 bases and 2 bases respectively, with 11 bases between them. The CDR3 DNA reads as TGCGCCAGCAGTTTCGGACTACTCACAGATACGCAGTATTTT. Amino acid sequence: CASSFGLLTDTQYF.

Regarding this clone: A far bigger clonotype differs at one base, so this is likely a read error. The CDR3 DNA follows: TGCGCCAGCAGCCAAGGTGGCTCTGGGGCCAACGCCCTGACTTTC. This codes for CASSQGGSGANALTF. This chain uses TRBV5-1 with TRBJ2-6; TRBD1 is a possible D gene (5 bases). CDR3 length: 15 residues. Germline lookup yields CDR1 SGHRS and CDR2 YFSETQ.

The rearrangement uses TRBV30 and TRBJ2-2; TRBD2 is a possible D gene (5 bases). Germline V gene sequence: CDR1 GTSNPN, CDR2 SVGIG (reference sequence). The V gene lost 8 bases and the J gene lost 4 bases, with 17 bases spanning the gap. The CDR3 contains 14 residues. CDR3 loop: CANQRVTGTGELFF. The CDR3 region has the DNA TGTGCCAACCAGAGGGTGACGGGCACCGGGGAGCTGTTTTTT.

The CDR3 DNA is TGTGCCAGCAGCCTGAGTGAGATAGACACTGAAGCTTTCTTT. Translating gives CASSLSEIDTEAFF. J is TRBJ1-1 and V is TRBV7-2; no definite D call. Looked up from germline, CDR1 is SGHTA and CDR2 is FQGNSA. The CDR3 has 14 residues. The germline V and J ends were trimmed by 5 bases and 3 bases, with 13 bases remaining between them.

On this clone: A junction boundary mismatches the germline segment, possibly from a read error. The chain is built from TRBV7-7 and TRBJ2-1, with 12 bases aligning to TRBD2. This CDR3 region has 15 residues. Germline V CDR1 and CDR2: SSHAT, FNYEAQ (reference sequence). CDR3 in amino acids: CASSPGLAGYNEQFF. CDR3 DNA sequence: TGTGCTAGCAGCCCCGGACTAGCGGGGTACAATGAGCAGTTCTTC. The entire variable domain, with the rest obtained from reference TRBV7-7 and TRBJ2-1, is as follows: GAGVSQSPRYKVTKRGQDVTLRCDPISSHATLYWYQQALGQGPEFLTYFNYEAQPDKSGLPSDRFSAERPEGSISTLTIQRTEQRDSAMYRCASSPGLAGYNEQFFGPGTRLTVL.

As to this clone: With a far larger clone one base away, a read error is the likely cause. This chain connects TRBV18 to TRBJ1-5; TRBD1 agrees at 7 bases. CDR3 length: 16 residues. V lost 2 bases and J lost 2; bases outside the gene matches: 6. Germline V gives CDR1 KGHSH, CDR2 LQKENI. The CDR3 DNA is TGTGCCAGCTCACCATTAGGGGGCCTCGGCAATCAGCCCCAGCATTTT. Protein sequence: CASSPLGGLGNQPQHF.

V and J are TRBV7-9 and TRBJ2-6; perhaps D is TRBD1 or TRBD2 (5 bases each). CDR3 length: 18 amino acids. Trimming took off 1 base at V and 0 bases at J, with 13 bases between the two ends. Germline V gene lookup returns CDR1 SEHNR and CDR2 FQNEAQ (reference sequence). CDR3 residues: CASSLDRDGSSGANVLTF. The CDR3 DNA follows: TGTGCCAGCAGCTTAGACCGGGACGGCTCCTCTGGGGCCAACGTCCTGACTTTC.

The chain couples TRBV10-3 to TRBJ1-3, with D tentatively TRBD1 (5 bases). V dropped 3 bases and J dropped 7 bases, with 10 bases sitting between them. The germline V gene encodes CDR1 ENHRY and CDR2 SYGVKD. This CDR3 contains 13 residues. CDR3 sequence reads: CAISELGPNTIYF. The CDR3 DNA follows: TGTGCCATCAGTGAATTGGGGCCCAACACCATATATTTT.

The V gene is TRBV7-2, the J gene TRBJ2-1; D not resolved. The V gene lost 5 bases and the J gene lost 7 bases, with 15 bases spanning the gap. Germline lookup yields CDR1 SGHTA and CDR2 FQGNSA. CDR3 length: 14 residues. For the CDR3, the DNA is TGTGCCAGCAGCCTCGGCAGGATGGGGAATGAGCAGTTCTTC. Its translation: CASSLGRMGNEQFF.

The chain uses TRBV5-1 and TRBJ2-2; 11 positions agree with TRBD2. The CDR3 contains 15 residues. The V gene end was trimmed by 0 bases and the J gene end by 10 bases; junction bases not matched to a gene: 5. Looked up from germline, CDR1 is SGHRS and CDR2 is YFSETQ. Here the CDR3 DNA reads TGCGCCAGCAGCTTGGCACTAGCGGGAGTGGAGGAGCTGTTTTTT. Its translation is CASSLALAGVEELFF.

V usage is TRBV5-4 and J usage is TRBJ2-3, with 12 bases aligning to TRBD2. This CDR3 spans 16 amino acids. Germline loops: CDR1 SGHNT, CDR2 YYREEE (reference sequence). J was trimmed by 0 bases and V by 4 bases; bases with no gene match: 3. The CDR3 DNA sequence: TGTGCCAGCAGCCAAGGGACTAGCGGGAGCACAGATACGCAGTATTTT. Encoded protein: CASSQGTSGSTDTQYF.

The chain carries TRBV30 and TRBJ1-2; D is uncertain. This CDR3 region has 14 residues. Germline CDR1 is GTSNPN and CDR2 is SVGIG (reference sequence). The V gene lost 3 bases and the J gene lost 6 bases, with 17 bases spanning the gap. The CDR3 DNA reads TGTGCCTGGAGGGGCGTGGGCGCGATTGATGGCTACACCTTC. This translates into CAWRGVGAIDGYTF.

V is TRBV6-4 and J is TRBJ2-1; 7 nucleotides agree with TRBD1. Trimming at V came to 3 bases and at J to 6 bases, leaving 2 bases not matched to a gene. The V gene's germline CDR1 is MRHNA and CDR2 SNTAGT. The CDR3 runs to 13 residues. The CDR3 spells CASSERDSNEQFF. The CDR3 coding sequence is TGTGCCAGCAGTGAAAGGGACAGCAATGAGCAGTTCTTC.

About this clone: A far larger clone is a single base away, which makes a read error likely. The chain combines TRBV20-1 with TRBJ2-7; D is unclear. Germline CDR1 DFQATT, CDR2 SNEGSKA (reference sequence). The CDR3 extends over 8 amino acids. The CDR3 DNA sequence: TGCAGTGTTGGCGAGCAGCACTTC. Its protein is CSVGEQHF.

The genes are TRBV27 and TRBJ1-2; 8 bases line up with TRBD1. Germline-derived CDR1 and CDR2 are MNHEY and SMNVEV (reference sequence). The CDR3 runs 15 residues. V shed 0 bases and J 4 bases; nucleotides not matched to a gene: 4. CDR3 loop: CASSLSRQGSYGYTF. In DNA form, the CDR3 reads TGTGCCAGCAGTTTATCGCGACAGGGGAGCTATGGCTACACCTTC.

There are a few counts of this clone. V gene TRBV19 combines with J gene TRBJ2-1; weak D call: TRBD2 (5 bases). Germline lookup yields CDR1 LNHDA and CDR2 SQIVND (reference sequence). The CDR3 is 15 residues long. V was trimmed by 7 bases and J by 7 bases, leaving 20 bases between them. As DNA, the CDR3 is TGTGCCAGTACCCACCACCTCTCCGGGGATAATGAGCAGTTCTTC. It encodes CASTHHLSGDNEQFF.

This chain links TRBV11-3 with TRBJ2-7; the D gene is possibly TRBD1 (5 bases). CDR1 is SGHNT and CDR2 is YENEEA in the germline V gene. V lost 0 bases and J 0 bases, leaving 9 bases between the germline ends. The CDR3 sequence is 15 residues long. CDR3 loop: CASSLESGPSYEQYF. CDR3 coding DNA: TGTGCCAGCAGCTTAGAGTCAGGGCCCTCCTACGAGCAGTACTTC. The entire variable domain, with the rest obtained from reference TRBV11-3 and TRBJ2-7, is as follows: EAGVVQSPRYKIIEKKQPVAFWCNPISGHNTLYWYLQNLGQGPELLIRYENEEAVDDSQLPKDRFSAERLKGVDSTLKIQPAELGDSAVYLCASSLESGPSYEQYFGPGTRLTVT.

On this clone itself: One base separates it from a far larger clone, so it is likely a read error. V gene TRBV29-1 combines with J gene TRBJ1-3, with no clear D. The CDR3 consists of 13 residues. Germline V gives CDR1 SQVTM, CDR2 ANQGSEA. The DNA of the CDR3 is TGCAGCGCCCGGGCCACCTCTGGAAACGCCATATATTTT. As protein: CSARATSGNAIYF.

This clone appeared once. The chain uses TRBV7-9 and TRBJ2-5; D could derive from TRBD1 or TRBD2 (5 bases each). The DNA end is more similar to TRBJ2-7, so the J call may be wrong. CDR1 is SEHNR and CDR2 is FQNEAQ in the germline V gene (reference sequence). This CDR3 contains 15 residues. The CDR3 DNA reads TGTGCCAGCAGCGGGGCGGGTAACCTGGCCTACGAGCAGTACTTC. It translates to CASSGAGNLAYEQYF.

This clone was seen more than once but under ten times. The V gene is TRBV10-3, the J gene TRBJ2-7, with D maybe TRBD2 (5 bases). The V end was cut by 4 bases, the J end by 7 bases, with 17 bases between. CDR1 and CDR2 from the germline V gene are ENHRY and SYGVKD. This CDR3 region has 14 residues. The CDR3 region is CAISVTDLEGEQYF. The DNA of the CDR3 is TGTGCCATCAGTGTTACGGACTTAGAGGGAGAGCAGTACTTC.

The rearrangement links TRBV15 to TRBJ2-5; 7 bases match TRBD2. The CDR3 length is 16 residues. The V gene's germline CDR1 is LNHNV and CDR2 YYDKDF (reference sequence). Trimming removed 5 bases from V and 7 bases from J; junction bases left unmatched: 16. CDR3 residues: CATSRPGGFWEATQYF. The CDR3 coding sequence is TGTGCCACCAGCCGCCCCGGGGGGTTCTGGGAAGCGACCCAGTACTTC.

The genes are TRBV28 and TRBJ1-5, with D possibly being TRBD1 (5 bases). V lost 5 bases, J lost 5 bases, and 13 bases lay in between. CDR3 length equals 14 residues. Germline V gene sequence: CDR1 MDHEN, CDR2 SYDVKM. Here the CDR3 DNA reads TGTGCCAGCAGTCCCGGGGGGTCGGATCAGCCCCAGCATTTT. This codes for CASSPGGSDQPQHF.

Note on this clone: A read error is likely here: a far larger clone is one base away. The chain links TRBV6-5 to TRBJ2-5; unclear D gene. The J call may be incorrect, as the DNA end agrees better with TRBJ2-7. Germline V gene sequence: CDR1 MNHEY, CDR2 SVGAGI. The CDR3 loop spans 14 amino acids. CDR3 loop: CASSTRHGFYEQYF. For the CDR3, the DNA is TGTGCCAGCAGTACAAGACATGGGTTCTACGAGCAGTACTTC.

The chain recombines TRBV7-9 with TRBJ2-7; D is ambiguous. The CDR3 sequence is 13 residues long. The germline gives CDR1 SEHNR, CDR2 FQNEAQ (reference sequence). Trimming shortened V by 5 bases and J by 1 base, and 9 bases separated the two germline ends. CDR3 region: CASSRPSSYEQYF. The CDR3 DNA is TGTGCCAGCAGCCGCCCCTCGTCCTACGAGCAGTACTTC.